The 10 T cell receptor beta chains below all came from one sample that was sequenced in a study of T cell repertoires in cytomegalovirus infection. One entry per CDR3 protein, called by TCRdb with MiXCR from the reads. The profile shows 250,000 or so distinct CDR3 sequences, about a sixth of them singletons. Sequenced: CD8+ T cells from PBMCs. The receptors derive from a human donor in good health (CMV status not recorded). Some clones in this sample may be carry-over from other donors' samples.

This clonotype was found a few times. This chain joins TRBV28 and TRBJ1-1; no definite D call. This CDR3 has 14 residues. Germline V CDR1 and CDR2: MDHEN, SYDVKM. Trimming left V 0 bases short and J 1 base short, with 6 bases between. This CDR3 reads CASSLWTENTEAFF. The CDR3 DNA follows: TGTGCCAGCAGTTTATGGACTGAGAACACTGAAGCTTTCTTT.

This clonotype was observed a few times. One end of the junction does not line up with germline, which may come from a read error. For the CDR3, the DNA is TGTGCCAGCAGCGGACCCGGGACAGGGCCCTACGAGCAGTACTTT. Translation: CASSGPGTGPYEQYF. The rearrangement uses TRBV9 and TRBJ2-7; TRBD1 agrees at 9 bases. Germline V gene sequence: CDR1 SGDLS, CDR2 YYNGEE. CDR3 length: 15 residues.

This clonotype was recorded at least ten times. This chain connects TRBV7-8 to TRBJ2-3, with 7 bases identical to TRBD1. Germline loops: CDR1 SGHVS, CDR2 FQNEAQ. V trimming: 3 bases; J trimming: 0 bases; junction bases outside the gene matches: 15. The CDR3 length is 19 residues. The CDR3 nucleotides read TGTGCCAGCAGCTTCAACGCGGACAGGAAATTCACTAGCACAGATACGCAGTATTTT. This codes for CASSFNADRKFTSTDTQYF. Filled out from reference TRBV7-8 and TRBJ2-3, the complete variable domain reads GAGVSQSPRYKVAKRGQDVALRCDPISGHVSLFWYQQALGQGPEFLTYFQNEAQLDKSGLPSDRFFAERPEGSVSTLKIQRTQQEDSAVYLCASSFNADRKFTSTDTQYFGPGTRLTVL.

This clonotype appeared a few times. J is TRBJ1-1 and V is TRBV6-2 or TRBV6-3; TRBD1 matches 7 bases. This CDR3 has 14 amino acids. CDR1 is MNHEY and CDR2 is SVGEGT in the germline V gene. After removal of 5 bases from V and 7 bases from J, the junction contained 10 bases not matched to a gene. The CDR3 loop reads CASSQQGFDFEAFF. The CDR3 DNA sequence: TGTGCCAGCAGTCAACAGGGGTTCGACTTTGAAGCTTTCTTT.

This clonotype was seen repeatedly, ten times or more. J is TRBJ2-4 and V is TRBV7-2, with D unclear. Germline V gene data show CDR1 as SGHTA and CDR2 as FQGNSA. CDR3 length: 21 amino acids. With 0 bases removed from V and 0 bases from J, the gap between germline ends came to 24 bases. CDR3 protein: CASSLAPHQEQILLAKNIQYF. The CDR3 DNA reads TGTGCCAGCAGCTTAGCGCCCCACCAGGAACAGATACTTCTAGCCAAAAACATTCAGTACTTC.

The chain links TRBV6-1 to TRBJ2-7, with a tentative D call TRBD1 (6 bases). This CDR3 comprises 16 residues. The V end was cut by 6 bases, the J end by 0 bases, with 18 bases between. Germline values: CDR1 MNHNS, CDR2 SASEGT. DNA of the CDR3: TGTGCCAGCAGCCCTTACGGACAGTCCTTCTCCTACGAGCAGTACTTC. Translation: CASSPYGQSFSYEQYF.

This clonotype was observed a few times. V usage is TRBV10-3 and J usage is TRBJ2-1, with 7 bases aligning to TRBD1. V dropped 6 bases and J dropped 0; count of bases not matched to a gene: 5. The CDR3 has 15 amino acids. Germline CDR1 is ENHRY and CDR2 is SYGVKD. CDR3 protein: CAIRGRDSSYNEQFF. The DNA for the CDR3 is TGTGCCATCAGGGGAAGGGACAGCTCCTACAATGAGCAGTTCTTC.

The chain carries TRBV20-1 and TRBJ2-3, with 7 nucleotides matching TRBD2. This CDR3 is built from 13 residues. V lost 4 bases and J lost 5; bases outside the gene matches: 6. Germline V gene lookup returns CDR1 DFQATT and CDR2 SNEGSKA (reference sequence). CDR3: CSATGLVGDTQYF. The CDR3 nucleotides are TGCAGTGCTACCGGACTAGTGGGAGATACGCAGTATTTT.

The chain recombines TRBV19 with TRBJ2-1; D unresolved. This CDR3 spans 11 amino acids. Germline V gene lookup returns CDR1 LNHDA and CDR2 SQIVND (reference sequence). V lost 3 bases and J 7 bases, leaving 4 bases between the germline ends. This CDR3 reads CASSIRNEQFF. For the CDR3, the DNA is TGTGCCAGTAGTATCAGAAATGAGCAGTTCTTC.

The V gene is TRBV27, the J gene TRBJ1-4, with unresolved D. V was shortened by 5 bases and J by 3 bases, with 10 bases between the two germline ends. There are 14 residues in the CDR3. Germline assignment: CDR1 MNHEY and CDR2 SMNVEV (reference sequence). The CDR3 is CASSPTRANEKLFF. The CDR3 region has the DNA TGTGCCAGCAGTCCTACGAGGGCTAATGAAAAACTGTTTTTT.